This TCR beta chain was identified in a study of glioma-infiltrating T cells after dendritic cell vaccination. Fresh-frozen tumor tissue and more than two years of survival data were available for all. Only in-frame clones appear in the TCRdb table, and some are missing; sequencing was by immunoSEQ multiplex PCR. The table shows 90,000 to 100,000 clones, with over 60% occurring only once. This CDR3 comprises 14 residues. Trimming removed 8 bases from V and 0 bases from J, with 12 bases in between. CDR1 and CDR2 (germline): LNHDA, SQIVND (reference sequence). The rearrangement joins TRBV19 to TRBJ2-3, with D possibly TRBD2 on 5 matching bases. The receptor was isolated from a human donor with glioblastoma. The sequencing used blood, collected before dendritic cell vaccination. CDR3 sequence: CASRRGSSTDTQYF. The DNA of the CDR3 is TGTGCCAGTCGTCGGGGTAGCAGCACAGATACGCAGTATTTT.